The next 29 T cell receptor beta chains were all read from a single sample in a study of identical twins. In TCRdb, the 5' RACE reads were re-called with MiXCR into one record per CDR3 protein. The sample consists of 200,000 to 250,000 distinct CDR3 sequences, roughly a tenth of them appearing once. The sequenced sample was memory T cells sorted from blood. These receptors all come from a man aged 45 to 65 in good health.

This clonotype was seen many times. V usage is TRBV4-3 and J usage is TRBJ1-6; D possibly corresponds to TRBD1 (6 bases). V shed 0 bases and J shed 6 bases, with 9 bases lying between them. The germline CDR1 and CDR2 sequences are LGHNA and YSLEER. This CDR3 contains 15 residues. Here the CDR3 DNA reads TGCGCCAGCAGCCAAGAAAACAGGGCTAATTCACCCCTCCACTTT. This gives the protein CASSQENRANSPLHF.

The rearrangement links TRBV28 to TRBJ2-3; D is perhaps TRBD1 (7 bases). This CDR3 is 14 amino acids long. Trimming cost V 4 bases and J 3 bases, with 11 bases left between them. Germline V lookup: CDR1 MDHEN, CDR2 SYDVKM. The CDR3 here is CASSSGGSTDTQYF. CDR3 in DNA: TGTGCCAGCAGTTCAGGGGGGAGTACAGATACGCAGTATTTT.

The V and J genes are TRBV29-1 and TRBJ2-5; 7 nucleotides line up with TRBD2. CDR1 is SQVTM, CDR2 ANQGSEA, per germline. V lost 3 bases to trimming and J lost 7 bases; unmatched junction nucleotides: 11. The CDR3 runs 14 residues. For the CDR3, the DNA is TGCAGCGTTGAGCCTAGCGGCTCCCGTGGGACCCAGTACTTC. It yields the protein CSVEPSGSRGTQYF.

This clonotype was counted only a few times. The V and J genes are TRBV28 and TRBJ1-2; D is uncertain. CDR1 and CDR2 from the germline V gene are MDHEN and SYDVKM. Trimming left V 10 bases short and J 2 bases short, with 14 bases between. The CDR3 has 13 residues. The chain's CDR3 is CATTSRRNYGYTF. The CDR3 bases are TGTGCCACCACCTCCCGGAGGAACTATGGCTACACCTTC.

This clonotype was recorded many times. The chain carries TRBV7-2 and TRBJ2-1; the match to TRBD2 covers 9 bases. The CDR3 has 14 amino acids. The germline V gene encodes CDR1 SGHTA and CDR2 FQGNSA. J lost 7 bases, V lost 1 base, and 2 bases had no gene match. Written as DNA, the CDR3 is TGTGCCAGCAGCTTAGGACTAGCGGTTAATGAGCAGTTCTTC. Residues: CASSLGLAVNEQFF.

This clonotype was counted a few times. V gene TRBV12-3 or TRBV12-4 combines with J gene TRBJ2-5, with 9 bases aligning to TRBD1. With V trimmed by 6 bases and J by 2 bases, 7 bases remained unmatched. The CDR3 consists of 15 residues. CDR3: CASRLQGAGQETQYF. In DNA form, the CDR3 reads TGTGCCAGCAGACTACAGGGGGCAGGTCAAGAGACCCAGTACTTC.

The V call is TRBV5-1, the J call TRBJ2-5, with 13 nucleotides matching TRBD2. This CDR3 has 15 residues. Trimming at V came to 3 bases and at J to 4 bases, leaving 3 bases not matched to a gene. Per germline, CDR1 SGHRS and CDR2 YFSETQ. CDR3 nucleotides: TGCGCCAGCAGCTCAGGGACTAGCGGGGTAGAGACCCAGTACTTC. The encoded protein is CASSSGTSGVETQYF.

This clonotype was counted a few times. The chain has TRBV4-1 and TRBJ1-3; D is unclear. Trimming left V 0 bases short and J 4 bases short, with 1 base between. The CDR3 has 12 amino acids. CDR1 is MGHRA, CDR2 YSYEKL, per germline. The CDR3 protein is CASSQEGNTIYF. The CDR3 bases are TGCGCCAGCAGCCAAGAGGGAAACACCATATATTTT.

At least ten counts were recorded for this clonotype. The chain recombines TRBV20-1 with TRBJ2-1, with D hard to call. Trimming stripped 3 bases from V and 5 bases from J, with 2 bases between. Germline CDR1 DFQATT, CDR2 SNEGSKA (reference sequence). There are 10 residues in the CDR3. Here the CDR3 DNA reads TGCAGTGCTAGTAACAATGAGCAGTTCTTC. Translation gives CSASNNEQFF.

This clonotype was counted many times. In nucleotides, the CDR3 is TGTGCCAGCAGTCCTATCGGGGGCAATCAGCCCCAGCATTTT. It is translated as CASSPIGGNQPQHF. The rearrangement uses TRBV7-8 and TRBJ1-5; D is unclear. CDR3 length equals 14 residues. Germline V gives CDR1 SGHVS, CDR2 FQNEAQ. V lost 6 bases, J lost 2 bases, and 11 bases lay in between.

This clonotype was counted a few times. J is TRBJ2-7 and V is TRBV7-2; tentative D call: TRBD1 (5 bases). Trimming pared 1 base from V and 2 bases from J, leaving 12 bases between. Germline V CDR1 and CDR2: SGHTA, FQGNSA. This CDR3 is built from 15 residues. CDR3 sequence: CASSLVGAATYEQYF. The CDR3 region has the DNA TGTGCCAGCAGCTTAGTAGGGGCAGCTACCTACGAGCAGTACTTC.

This chain uses TRBV20-1 with TRBJ2-5; D gene uncertain. V lost 5 bases and J lost 0, with 13 bases in between. The germline CDR1 and CDR2 sequences are DFQATT and SNEGSKA (reference sequence). The CDR3 runs to 14 residues. This CDR3 reads CSAHATTYQETQYF. Written as DNA, the CDR3 is TGCAGTGCTCACGCAACCACGTACCAAGAGACCCAGTACTTC.

The rearrangement joins TRBV7-2 to TRBJ1-5; TRBD1 is a possible D gene (6 bases). The CDR3 runs 16 residues. Deletions cut 1 base from V and 7 bases from J, with 17 bases between. Germline-derived CDR1 and CDR2 are SGHTA and FQGNSA. The CDR3 sequence is CASSLEALGGRQPQHF. CDR3 nucleotide sequence: TGTGCCAGCAGCTTAGAGGCCTTAGGGGGACGGCAGCCCCAGCATTTT.

This clonotype has a handful of counts. The chain employs TRBV6-6 and TRBJ2-7; the D is unclear. V lost 0 bases, J lost 4 bases, and 7 bases lay in between. This CDR3 spans 13 amino acids. The germline CDR1 and CDR2 sequences are MNHNY and SVGAGI (reference sequence). Written as DNA, the CDR3 is TGTGCCAGCAGTTACTCGATAGGGTACGAGCAGTACTTC. Translated, it gives CASSYSIGYEQYF.

The J gene is TRBJ2-7, the V gene TRBV20-1, with 7 bases lining up with TRBD1. V gave up 6 bases and J gave up 1 base; unmatched junction bases: 9. This CDR3 is 14 amino acids long. The germline CDR1 and CDR2 sequences are DFQATT and SNEGSKA (reference sequence). The CDR3 loop is CSARGQGDSYEQYF. The CDR3 bases are TGCAGTGCACGAGGCCAGGGGGATTCCTACGAGCAGTACTTC.

This clonotype has more than one count but fewer than ten. This sequence joins TRBV4-3 and TRBJ2-4; D unclear. V gave up 1 base and J gave up 6 bases, with 10 bases separating them. The germline V gene encodes CDR1 LGHNA and CDR2 YSLEER. The CDR3 consists of 14 residues. The CDR3 DNA reads as TGCGCCAGCAGCCAAGGGCTCCCTCCAAACATTCAGTACTTC. This sequence encodes CASSQGLPPNIQYF.

This clonotype was seen at least ten times. CDR3 sequence: CASSQDSNYGYTF. CDR3 DNA: TGTGCCAGCAGCCAAGACAGCAACTATGGCTACACCTTC. The chain carries TRBV4-2 and TRBJ1-2; D is ambiguous. V was cut by 0 bases and J by 2 bases, with 4 bases left in between. The CDR3 totals 13 residues. Germline V gene sequence: CDR1 LGHNA, CDR2 YNFKEQ.

The chain combines TRBV11-2 with TRBJ1-2, with D perhaps TRBD1 (6 bases). Trimming shortened V by 5 bases and J by 4 bases, and 11 bases separated the two germline ends. Germline V lookup: CDR1 SGHAT, CDR2 FQNNGV. CDR3 length equals 13 residues. The CDR3 is CASSPVTGYGYTF. As DNA, the CDR3 is TGTGCCAGCAGCCCAGTGACAGGCTATGGCTACACCTTC.

This clonotype showed up just a few times. The chain carries TRBV13 and TRBJ2-5; D may be TRBD2 (7 bases). CDR1 is PRHDT, CDR2 FYEKMQ, per germline (reference sequence). The CDR3 is 14 residues long. V lost 5 bases to trimming and J lost 5 bases, with 15 bases between them. CDR3 protein: CASSPEGGRETQYF. The CDR3 DNA is TGTGCCAGCAGCCCCGAGGGGGGGAGGGAGACCCAGTACTTC.

This clonotype was found many times. This chain links TRBV3-1 with TRBJ2-3; 7 bases map to TRBD1. V lost 4 bases, J lost 5 bases, and 6 bases stayed unmatched. This CDR3 region has 14 residues. Germline V gene lookup returns CDR1 LGHDT and CDR2 YNNKEL (reference sequence). CDR3 sequence reads: CASSLGQVLDTQYF. The CDR3 DNA reads TGTGCCAGCAGCCTCGGACAGGTTCTAGATACGCAGTATTTT.

The chain couples TRBV27 to TRBJ1-1, with no clear D. Germline lookup yields CDR1 MNHEY and CDR2 SMNVEV (reference sequence). CDR3 length equals 12 residues. V lost 6 bases, J lost 4 bases, and 9 bases lay in between. DNA of the CDR3: TGTGCCAGCAGCCGTACAGCCACTGAAGCTTTCTTT. This gives the protein CASSRTATEAFF.

This clonotype was recorded many times. The V gene is TRBV4-3, the J gene TRBJ1-2; a weak D match, TRBD1 (5 bases). Germline CDR1 and CDR2: LGHNA and YSLEER. V dropped 0 bases and J dropped 0 bases, with 8 bases sitting between them. The CDR3 is 15 amino acids. CDR3 nucleotide sequence: TGCGCCAGCAGCCAAGACGACAGAGCTAACTATGGCTACACCTTC. Its protein product is CASSQDDRANYGYTF.

This clonotype was recorded many times. The CDR3 loop is CSARDRGGRAFF. CDR3 DNA: TGCAGTGCTAGAGATCGGGGAGGCCGAGCTTTCTTT. The chain joins TRBV20-1 to TRBJ1-1; D not resolved. The CDR3 has 12 residues. The germline V gene encodes CDR1 DFQATT and CDR2 SNEGSKA (reference sequence). V dropped 0 bases and J dropped 10 bases, with 12 bases sitting between them.

In its sample, this clonotype was seen once. The rearrangement uses TRBV20-1 and TRBJ2-1; tentative D call: TRBD2 (6 bases). V was cut by 0 bases and J by 9 bases, with 18 bases left in between. The CDR3 contains 15 residues. Germline CDR1 and CDR2: DFQATT and SNEGSKA (reference sequence). The CDR3 reads CSARDGTGTFGEQFF. CDR3 coding DNA: TGCAGTGCTAGAGATGGGACTGGAACCTTTGGTGAGCAGTTCTTC.

This clonotype has just a few counts. This chain connects TRBV6-1 to TRBJ2-2; possibly TRBD2 for D (6 bases). The CDR3 length is 14 residues. CDR1 and CDR2 (germline): MNHNS, SASEGT. V shed 3 bases and J shed 1 base, with 6 bases lying between them. The CDR3 region has the DNA TGTGCCAGCAGTGATAGCGGGAACACCGGGGAGCTGTTTTTT. It encodes CASSDSGNTGELFF.

The V call is TRBV6-2 or TRBV6-3, the J call TRBJ1-5; 7 bases are shared with TRBD1. The J segment lost 4 bases and the V segment lost 5 bases, leaving 11 bases of the junction unmatched. Per the germline V gene, CDR1 is MNHEY and CDR2 is SVGEGT. This CDR3 is built from 16 residues. The DNA for the CDR3 is TGTGCCAGCAGTAAGCAAACCGGGACAGCAAATCAGCCCCAGCATTTT. Protein product: CASSKQTGTANQPQHF.

This clonotype turned up a few times. CDR3 sequence (DNA): TGCAGTGCTAGACTACAGGTAAACCACGAGCAGTACTTC. Encoded protein: CSARLQVNHEQYF. This chain links TRBV20-1 with TRBJ2-7; possibly TRBD1 for D (5 bases). Trimming cost V 2 bases and J 5 bases, with 13 bases left between them. CDR1 is DFQATT and CDR2 is SNEGSKA in the germline V gene (reference sequence). The CDR3 extends over 13 amino acids.

V usage is TRBV18 and J usage is TRBJ2-5; D gene unclear. Germline CDR1 KGHSH, CDR2 LQKENI. The V gene lost 1 base and the J gene lost 3 bases, with 9 bases spanning the gap. This CDR3 is 14 amino acids long. DNA for the CDR3: TGTGCCAGCTCACCACTACAAATGAAAGAGACCCAGTACTTC. Residues: CASSPLQMKETQYF.

This clonotype was seen only a few times. The chain links TRBV6-1 to TRBJ2-1; D may correspond to TRBD1 or TRBD2 (5 bases each). CDR1 is MNHNS, CDR2 SASEGT, per germline. The length of the CDR3 is 13 residues. V lost 5 bases, J lost 7 bases, and 12 bases lay in between. The CDR3 sequence is CASSSQGRNEQFF. The DNA of the CDR3 is TGTGCCAGCAGTAGCCAGGGACGTAATGAGCAGTTCTTC.